This TCR beta chain is drawn from a study of shared clonotypes between healthy human individuals. Turning to the study itself: Per donor, CD8 memory used one plate, CD8 naive used two, CD4 memory used three and CD4 naive used three. Study-level results: Across subsets, estimated richness was generally greater for naive than for memory populations. Rarefaction analysis demonstrated incomplete sorted-subset sequencing notwithstanding large depth.

For this clone: Its matching antigen is unknown.

The CDR3 is 12 residues long. V shed 8 bases, J shed 2 bases, and the junction held 2 bases outside the gene matches. Germline lookup yields CDR1 GTSNPN and CDR2 SVGIG (reference sequence). Per the study methods: Without quality scores, immunoSEQ junctional reads could not be filtered like full-length reads. The method was immunoSEQ multiplex PCR; TCRdb's version includes in-frame clones alone and lacks a portion of them. D and trimming come from the DNA, and the V and J calls and clone size come from that table. This table holds about 1 million clones, about 75% found once. The sequenced sample consisted of memory CD4+ T cells sorted from blood. Stated subset: CD45RA-negative fraction. V is TRBV30 and J is TRBJ2-7, with TRBD1 matching over 11 bases. This TCR derives from a man aged 18 to 29 in good health. The CDR3 sequence is CAGTGGTYEQYF. DNA for the CDR3: TGTGCCGGGACAGGGGGGACCTACGAGCAGTACTTC.